The TCR beta chain under discussion was sequenced for a study of PD-1 blockade in classical Hodgkin lymphoma. Study in general: With a 2-week interval, patients received intravenous nivolumab at 3 mg/kg.

Findings of the study overall: Exclusion removed patients who began nivolumab under 1 year after ASCT. Complete responders showed a baseline diversity that resembled the diversity of newly diagnosed patients. Possibly reflecting disease activity or prior therapy, repertoire differences have causes that remain undefined.

Clones were read by immunoSEQ multiplex PCR, and TCRdb kept only the in-frame ones, dropping some. The sample comprises roughly 90,000 clones, under 85% of which are singletons, and around 15% rests with the top ten. The time point was: cycle 4 day 1 (C4D1), after more than five weeks of nivolumab. Patients all relapsed after autologous stem cell transplantation, and there was variation in brentuximab vedotin exposure. This CDR3 has 15 amino acids. Trimming removed 6 bases at V and 0 bases at J, with 14 bases between. Germline V gene data show CDR1 as PRHDT and CDR2 as FYEKMQ (reference sequence). A remark on this clone: As yet, its antigen is unknown.

This receptor was taken from a human donor with classical Hodgkin lymphoma. This specimen was peripheral blood mononuclear cells (PBMCs), taken before the fourth cycle of nivolumab. This chain uses TRBV13 with TRBJ2-5; D gene ambiguous. Written as DNA, the CDR3 is TGTGCCAGCAGGCCGACGAGCGAGTACCAAGAGACCCAGTACTTC. It specifies CASRPTSEYQETQYF.